These 23 T cell receptor beta chains came from one sample sequenced in a study of cytomegalovirus exposure and HLA in healthy donors. PCR was performed using 60 Vbeta and 13 Jbeta primers. Assay: immunoSEQ multiplex PCR; the TCRdb copy retains only in-frame clones and omits some. The sample has 95,000 to 120,000 clones, over 55% seen once; the top ten hold about 8%. Material for sequencing was PBMCs. These receptors all stem from a man between 18 and 29 years old in good health and CMV-seropositive.

V usage is TRBV6-1 and J usage is TRBJ1-1; tentative D call: TRBD1 (5 bases). CDR3 length: 14 amino acids. Germline lookup yields CDR1 MNHNS and CDR2 SASEGT. With 3 bases removed from V and 1 base from J, the gap between germline ends came to 9 bases. The CDR3 DNA reads TGTGCCAGCAGTGAGGGGGGAACGAACACTGAAGCTTTCTTT. Its translation is CASSEGGTNTEAFF.

The chain couples TRBV5-5 to TRBJ1-5; D unresolved. CDR1 is SGHKS and CDR2 is YYEKEE in the germline V gene (reference sequence). Trimming took 3 bases from V and 6 from J, leaving 19 bases between them. The CDR3 is 16 amino acids. In DNA form, the CDR3 reads TGTGCCAGCAGCTCCAGGTTCCCCGGCGAGGGTCAGCCCCAGCATTTT. Amino acids: CASSSRFPGEGQPQHF.

The chain couples TRBV6-5 to TRBJ1-6; 7 bases are shared with TRBD1. V was pared by 10 bases and J by 0 bases, with 6 bases of the junction left unmatched. Germline V gene sequence: CDR1 MNHEY, CDR2 SVGAGI. The CDR3 is made up of 15 amino acids. The CDR3 DNA reads TGTGCCACGAAGACAGGGAGCTCCTATAATTCACCCCTCCACTTT. It is translated as CATKTGSSYNSPLHF.

V usage is TRBV7-6 and J usage is TRBJ2-7, with D possibly TRBD1 on 6 matching bases. V was shortened by 1 base and J by 2 bases, with 18 bases between the two germline ends. This CDR3 has 17 residues. From germline, CDR1 is SGHVS and CDR2 FNYEAQ. The CDR3 coding sequence is TGTGCCAGCAGCTTAGTGGGGGCCGTACACAACCCCTACGAGCAGTACTTC. As protein: CASSLVGAVHNPYEQYF.

The table lists this clone with a few counts. V and J are TRBV2 and TRBJ1-2, with D possibly matching TRBD1 (5 bases). The V gene lost 2 bases and the J gene lost 0 bases, with 16 bases spanning the gap. Per germline, CDR1 SNHLY and CDR2 FYNNEI. The CDR3 contains 17 residues. In DNA form, the CDR3 reads TGTGCCAGCAGTGAAATCCCCCATGGGGCCACTAACTATGGCTACACCTTC. Its translation: CASSEIPHGATNYGYTF. Full variable domain (outside the CDR3, taken from reference TRBV2 and TRBJ1-2): EPEVTQTPSHQVTQMGQEVILRCVPISNHLYFYWYRQILGQKVEFLVSFYNNEISEKSEIFDDQFSVERPDGSNFTLKIRSTKLEDSAMYFCASSEIPHGATNYGYTFGSGTRLTVV.

The V and J genes are TRBV30 and TRBJ2-1; 8 bases agree with TRBD2. This CDR3 has 21 amino acids. Germline V gives CDR1 GTSNPN, CDR2 SVGIG (reference sequence). J lost 1 base, V lost 3 bases, and 23 bases had no gene match. The CDR3 protein is CAWRISPRGLDRIESYNEQFF. As DNA, the CDR3 is TGTGCCTGGAGGATCTCCCCCCGGGGACTAGATCGAATTGAGTCCTACAATGAGCAGTTCTTC. Variable domain in full (rest from reference TRBV30 and TRBJ2-1): SQTIHQWPATLVQPVGSPLSLECTVEGTSNPNLYWYRQAAGRGLQLLFYSVGIGQISSEVPQNLSASRPQDRQFILSSKKLLLSDSGFYLCAWRISPRGLDRIESYNEQFFGPGTRLTVL.

The chain joins TRBV6-5 to TRBJ2-5, with 8 positions matching TRBD1. This CDR3 is built from 14 residues. Germline CDR1 MNHEY, CDR2 SVGAGI. After removal of 6 bases from V and 9 bases from J, the junction contained 12 bases not matched to a gene. CDR3 sequence (DNA): TGTGCCAGCAGAAGGTCAGGGGGCTCGTGGGCCCAGTACTTC. It is translated as CASRRSGGSWAQYF.

This sequence joins TRBV19 and TRBJ1-2, with D hard to call. The germline gives CDR1 LNHDA, CDR2 SQIVND (reference sequence). Trimming pared 5 bases from V and 6 bases from J, leaving 16 bases between. The CDR3 has 14 residues. The CDR3 loop is CASSRQTGRDGYTF. In nucleotides, the CDR3 is TGTGCCAGTAGTCGTCAGACCGGGAGGGATGGCTACACCTTC.

The chain is built from TRBV27 and TRBJ2-5; the D gene is possibly TRBD2 (5 bases). In germline, CDR1 is MNHEY, CDR2 SMNVEV (reference sequence). V was shortened by 6 bases and J by 4 bases, with 27 bases between the two germline ends. This CDR3 contains 18 residues. CDR3 nucleotide sequence: TGTGCCAGCAGCAACCCCAGCGGTCAAACCTACTACCCAGAGACCCAGTACTTC. As protein: CASSNPSGQTYYPETQYF.

This clone occurred once. The genes are TRBV23-1 and TRBJ2-1, with TRBD1 matching 8 bases. TRBV23-1 belongs to the ORF category, with a function that is uncertain. This CDR3 is built from 17 residues. V shed 2 bases and J 1 base; nucleotides not matched to a gene: 7. The CDR3 spells CASSQPRTGISYNEQFF. In DNA form, the CDR3 reads TGCGCCAGCAGTCAACCAAGGACAGGGATATCCTACAATGAGCAGTTCTTC.

This clone was recorded a few times. The rearrangement uses TRBV11-2 and TRBJ2-5, with TRBD2 matching 14 bases. Trimming cost V 5 bases and J 5 bases; bases outside gene matches: 10. The CDR3 spans 17 residues. The germline V gene encodes CDR1 SGHAT and CDR2 FQNNGV. As DNA, the CDR3 is TGTGCCAGCAGCAAGGGGACTAGCGGGGGAGAGAGGGAGACCCAGTACTTC. Amino acids: CASSKGTSGGERETQYF. The variable domain in full, completed from reference TRBV11-2 and TRBJ2-5, reads EAGVAQSPRYKIIEKRQSVAFWCNPISGHATLYWYQQILGQGPKLLIQFQNNGVVDDSQLPKDRFSAERLKGVDSTLKIQPAKLEDSAVYLCASSKGTSGGERETQYFGPGTRLLVL.

CDR3 DNA: TGTGCCAGTAGTATTTCAGCAGCGGACTTCTCCGAGCAGTACGTC. It translates to CASSISAADFSEQYV. The rearrangement links TRBV19 to TRBJ2-7, with TRBD2 as a possible D gene (5 bases). Per germline, CDR1 LNHDA and CDR2 SQIVND (reference sequence). There are 15 residues in the CDR3. V lost 3 bases and J 6 bases, leaving 18 bases between the germline ends.

The chain recombines TRBV10-1 with TRBJ2-3; 8 positions agree with TRBD1. The CDR3 totals 14 residues. The germline V gene encodes CDR1 WNHNN and CDR2 SYGVQD (reference sequence). Trimming at V came to 6 bases and at J to 1 base, leaving 3 bases not matched to a gene. CDR3 DNA: TGCGCCAGCAGGGGGACAGGTCGCACAGATACGCAGTATTTT. Protein: CASRGTGRTDTQYF.

The table lists this clone with a few counts. This chain links TRBV15 with TRBJ2-2; 7 positions agree with TRBD1. CDR3 length: 16 amino acids. V shed 0 bases, J shed 5 bases, and the junction held 6 bases outside the gene matches. Germline V gene data show CDR1 as LNHNV and CDR2 as YYDKDF (reference sequence). CDR3 DNA: TGTGCCACCAGCAGAGAACAGACAGGGTTGACCGGGGAGCTGTTTTTT. Translated: CATSREQTGLTGELFF. The variable domain in full, with the rest retrieved from reference TRBV15 and TRBJ2-2, is DAMVIQNPRYQVTQFGKPVTLSCSQTLNHNVMYWYQQKSSQAPKLLFHYYDKDFNNEADTPDNFQSRRPNTSFCFLDIRSPGLGDTAMYLCATSREQTGLTGELFFGEGSRLTVL.

V is TRBV7-2 and J is TRBJ2-5; TRBD2 matches at 8 bases. The germline V gene encodes CDR1 SGHTA and CDR2 FQGNSA. Trimming removed 3 bases from V and 5 bases from J; junction bases left unmatched: 5. The CDR3 extends over 14 amino acids. CDR3 nucleotide sequence: TGTGCCAGCAGCTTTTTCGCGGGGGGCGAGACCCAGTACTTC. Translation: CASSFFAGGETQYF.

J is TRBJ2-5 and V is TRBV27, with D tentatively TRBD2 (6 bases). Trimming cost V 6 bases and J 5 bases, with 19 bases left between them. CDR3 length equals 15 residues. Germline lookup yields CDR1 MNHEY and CDR2 SMNVEV (reference sequence). CDR3 in amino acids: CASSRLTGRGETQYF. The DNA of the CDR3 is TGTGCCAGCAGCCGACTGACTGGGCGGGGTGAGACCCAGTACTTC.

This chain joins TRBV29-1 and TRBJ2-3; possibly TRBD1 for D (7 bases). This CDR3 is built from 15 residues. Germline CDR1 is SQVTM and CDR2 is ANQGSEA. V was clipped by 4 bases and J by 1 base, with 15 bases between them. The CDR3 reads CSVAKAGQRTDTQYF. The DNA of the CDR3 is TGCAGCGTTGCAAAGGCGGGACAGCGCACAGATACGCAGTATTTT.

The V call is TRBV2, the J call TRBJ1-5; the match to TRBD1 covers 9 bases. CDR3 size: 13 residues. Germline V gene lookup returns CDR1 SNHLY and CDR2 FYNNEI. Germline trimming cut 9 bases from V and 5 bases from J; bases unmatched to any gene: 5. Here the CDR3 reads CARGQGRDQPQHF. CDR3 nucleotides: TGTGCCAGGGGACAGGGACGAGATCAGCCCCAGCATTTT.

This clone has a handful of counts. As DNA, the CDR3 is TGCGCCAGCAGCCGACGGACAGGGGACAACTATGGCTACACCTTC. Translating gives CASSRRTGDNYGYTF. The gene calls are TRBV4-1 and TRBJ1-2; 9 nucleotides align to TRBD1. Trimming removed 4 bases from V and 2 bases from J; junction bases left unmatched: 5. This CDR3 has 15 residues. Germline V lookup: CDR1 MGHRA, CDR2 YSYEKL.

The chain joins TRBV28 to TRBJ2-3; TRBD2 matches at 12 bases. In germline, CDR1 is MDHEN, CDR2 SYDVKM. There are 17 residues in the CDR3. After removal of 6 bases from V and 4 bases from J, the junction contained 11 bases not matched to a gene. The CDR3 coding sequence is TGTGCCAGCAGGGGAGCTAGCGGGGGGGCCGCAGCAGATACGCAGTATTTT. It codes for CASRGASGGAAADTQYF.

This clone was recorded a few times. The chain employs TRBV4-1 and TRBJ2-5; 10 bases match TRBD2. The length of the CDR3 is 16 residues. V shed 2 bases, J shed 5 bases, and the junction held 8 bases outside the gene matches. In germline, CDR1 is MGHRA, CDR2 YSYEKL. The DNA for the CDR3 is TGCGCCAGCAGCCAAACTCTAGCGGGAGTCCCGGAGACCCAGTACTTC. Its protein is CASSQTLAGVPETQYF.

This chain connects TRBV4-1 to TRBJ1-6; 7 positions match TRBD1. The junction had 6 bases not matched to a gene; V was cut back by 1 base and J by 12 bases. The germline V gene encodes CDR1 MGHRA and CDR2 YSYEKL. CDR3 length equals 14 residues. The CDR3 is CASSQVGTERPLHF. CDR3 bases: TGCGCCAGCAGCCAAGTTGGGACAGAGAGACCCCTCCACTTT.

The V and J genes are TRBV27 and TRBJ1-6, with D perhaps TRBD1 (5 bases). This CDR3 is 14 amino acids long. Germline CDR1 is MNHEY and CDR2 is SMNVEV (reference sequence). Trimming left V 2 bases short and J 7 bases short, with 9 bases between. The CDR3 DNA follows: TGTGCCAGCAGTTTAGAAAGGACAAATTCACCCCTCCACTTT. Its protein product is CASSLERTNSPLHF.